This TCR beta chain is from a study of cytomegalovirus exposure and HLA in healthy donors. About the research overall: Inside one of the first data releases sat around 86 million unique TCRs taken from HLA-typed donors. Findings and limits, study-wide: Analysis was carried out at a later point, and it linked a missense DCLRE1C variant to TCR beta V- and J-gene trimming. A later analysis found TCR association rates differed by HLA locus, highest for DRB1 and lowest for HLA-C.

As concerns this clone: Antigen unknown.

PCR amplification relied on 60 Vbeta primers (plus 13 Jbeta primers). In the authors' workflow: Later reanalysis found 70 million to 95 million unique TCR beta chains, about 10 million of them shared. TCRdb's copy holds only in-frame clones and misses some; the assay was immunoSEQ multiplex PCR. The V and J calls and clone size are taken from that table; D and trimming were inferred from the DNA. In the table there are roughly 160,000 clones, 70% to 85% of which are singletons. The receptor's source is a woman aged 25 to 39 in good health and CMV-seronegative. The sequencing sample was made of PBMCs.

CDR3 protein: CASSLAGTGFPYEQYF. In nucleotides, the CDR3 is TGCGCCAGCAGCTTGGCCGGGACAGGGTTCCCCTACGAGCAGTACTTC. The V and J genes are TRBV5-1 and TRBJ2-7, with 9 positions matching TRBD1. With V trimmed by 0 bases and J by 2 bases, 6 bases remained unmatched. CDR1 is SGHRS, CDR2 YFSETQ, per germline. The CDR3 runs to 16 residues.